This T cell receptor (beta chain) came from a study of cytomegalovirus exposure and HLA in healthy donors. Findings of the study overall: In a later analysis, the majority of CMV-associated beta chains seemingly showed HLA restriction.

Note on this clone: As yet, its antigen is unknown.

Germline lookup yields CDR1 LNHDA and CDR2 SQIVND (reference sequence). The CDR3 loop spans 18 amino acids. V was shortened by 0 bases and J by 0 bases, with 15 bases between the two germline ends. Use of 60 Vbeta and 13 Jbeta primers characterized the PCR. The repertoire was sequenced with immunoSEQ multiplex PCR; TCRdb's copy has only in-frame clones and lacks some. The sample holds roughly 150,000 clones, about 79% seen once. The sequenced material came from PBMCs. The receptor's source is a male donor in good health and CMV-seronegative. V gene TRBV19 combines with J gene TRBJ1-3, with unresolved D. CDR3 DNA: TGTGCCAGTAGTATAGATCTGAGAACGGGTAACTCTGGAAACACCATATATTTT. Protein product: CASSIDLRTGNSGNTIYF.